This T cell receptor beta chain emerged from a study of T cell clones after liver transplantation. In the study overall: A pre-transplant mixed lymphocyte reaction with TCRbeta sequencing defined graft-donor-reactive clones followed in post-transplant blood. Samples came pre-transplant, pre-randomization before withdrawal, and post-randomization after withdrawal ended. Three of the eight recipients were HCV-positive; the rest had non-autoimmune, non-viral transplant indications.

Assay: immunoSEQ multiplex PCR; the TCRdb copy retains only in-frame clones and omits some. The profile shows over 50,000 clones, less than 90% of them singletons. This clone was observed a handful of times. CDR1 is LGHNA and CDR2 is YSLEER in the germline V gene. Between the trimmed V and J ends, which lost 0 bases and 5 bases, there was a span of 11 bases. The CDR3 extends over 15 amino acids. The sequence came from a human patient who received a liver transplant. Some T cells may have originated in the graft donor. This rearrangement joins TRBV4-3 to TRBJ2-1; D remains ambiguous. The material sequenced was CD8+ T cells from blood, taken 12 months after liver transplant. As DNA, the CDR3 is TGCGCCAGCAGCCAAGATTTGGCCGCGGACAATGAGCAGTTCTTC. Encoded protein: CASSQDLAADNEQFF.